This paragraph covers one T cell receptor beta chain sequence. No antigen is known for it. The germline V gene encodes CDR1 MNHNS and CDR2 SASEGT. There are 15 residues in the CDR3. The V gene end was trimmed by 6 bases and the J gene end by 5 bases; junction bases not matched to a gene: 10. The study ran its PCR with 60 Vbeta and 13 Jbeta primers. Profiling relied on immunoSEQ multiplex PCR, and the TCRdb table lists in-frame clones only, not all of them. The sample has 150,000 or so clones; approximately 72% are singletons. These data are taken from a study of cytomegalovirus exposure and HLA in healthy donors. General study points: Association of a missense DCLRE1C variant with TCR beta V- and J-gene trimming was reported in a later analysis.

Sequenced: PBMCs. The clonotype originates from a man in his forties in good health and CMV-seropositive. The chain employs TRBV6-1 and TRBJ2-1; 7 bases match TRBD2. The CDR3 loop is CASSAPWGGNNEQFF. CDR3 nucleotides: TGTGCCAGCAGCGCCCCCTGGGGGGGGAACAATGAGCAGTTCTTC.